Listed below are T cell receptor beta chains from one sample, sequenced in a study of T cells in Graves' hyperthyroidism and ophthalmopathy. MiXCR, applied by TCRdb to the multiplex PCR reads, yields one record per CDR3 protein. The sample yields 500,000 to 750,000 distinct CDR3 sequences, 13% to 15% seen once. Sequencing used blood. The receptors originated from a young woman with Graves' ophthalmopathy. CDR3s include the opening cysteine and the closing phenylalanine or tryptophan. The D gene is left open where the match is weak. Clone sizes are given selectively: once, few, many, or a class where the clone is expanded.

V	size	D	J	DNA	CDR3
TRBV10-3	NA	NA	TRBJ1-5	TGTGCCATCAGTGAGTCCAGGGATTTTATTGATCAGCCCCAGCATTTT	CAISESRDFIDQPQHF
TRBV20-1	NA	NA	TRBJ1-2	TGCAGTGCTAGTATTGGCTATGGCTACACCTTC	CSASIGYGYTF
TRBV10-2	once	TRBD1	TRBJ1-5	TGCGCCAGCTGGGACAGGGGGCGCGTTCAGCCCCAGCATTTT	CASWDRGRVQPQHF
TRBV27	many	TRBD1	TRBJ2-2	TGTGCCAGCAGCCGACTCTTAAGAGGGGGCAGCACCGGGGAGCTGTTTTTT	CASSRLLRGGSTGELFF
TRBV19	few	NA	TRBJ2-2	TGTGCCAGTAGTATAATAAGGGCCAGGGCCCCCGGGGAGCTGTTTTTT	CASSIIRARAPGELFF
TRBV27	many	NA	TRBJ1-1	TGTGCCAGCAGTTTCAAATCCATGAACACTGAAGCTTTCTTT	CASSFKSMNTEAFF
TRBV5-5	NA	NA	TRBJ1-4	TGTGCCAGCAGCTTGGTGCCCGGCCGGGGGGAAAAACTGTTTTTT	CASSLVPGRGEKLFF
TRBV12-3/TRBV12-4	many	NA	TRBJ2-7	TGTGCCAGCAGTCGCGGGGCGAGCTGGAGCGAGCAGTACTTC	CASSRGASWSEQYF
TRBV7-6	NA	TRBD1	TRBJ1-5	TGTGCCAGCAGTTTGGACAGGGTTCAGCCCCAGCATTTT	CASSLDRVQPQHF
TRBV9	NA	TRBD1	TRBJ2-1	TGTGCCAGCAGCGCCGACAGGGCTCTATGGCAGTTCTTC	CASSADRALWQFF
TRBV2	many	NA	TRBJ1-5	TGTGCCAGCAATCGAGAGGGAAATCAGCCCCAGCATTTT	CASNREGNQPQHF
TRBV7-7	many	TRBD1	TRBJ2-5	TGTGCTAGCAGCCCAGAGAGGGGGCGCGAACAAGAGACCCAGTACTTC	CASSPERGREQETQYF